Listed below are T cell receptor beta chains from one sample, sequenced in a study of cytomegalovirus exposure and HLA in healthy donors. Only in-frame clones appear in the TCRdb table, and some are missing; sequencing was by immunoSEQ multiplex PCR. Of about 65,000 clones listed, 90% to 95% are singletons. Material: PBMCs. Receptor source: a woman aged 18-29 years in good health and CMV-seronegative. Each CDR3 is given with its conserved first and last residue. Each record gives: J gene, D gene, V gene, clone size, CDR3 protein, CDR3 DNA. A D gene is named only where the DNA matches it firmly. The size field is filled for only some rows; it gives once, few, many or a size class.

>TRBJ2-3|-|TRBV7-3|-
CASSLTRAGDTQYF
TGTGCCAGCAGCTTAACCAGGGCGGGGGATACGCAGTATTTT
>TRBJ1-1|-|TRBV29-1|-
CSVEGGLDTEAFF
TGCAGCGTTGAAGGGGGCCTCGACACTGAAGCTTTCTTT
>TRBJ2-3|TRBD1|TRBV19|-
CASSGRDRSTDTQYF
TGTGCCAGTAGTGGCCGGGACAGAAGCACAGATACGCAGTATTTT
>TRBJ1-2|TRBD1|TRBV11-2|-
CASSPDGVTGNGYTF
TGTGCCAGCAGCCCAGATGGGGTGACAGGGAATGGCTACACCTTC
>TRBJ2-1|TRBD1|TRBV5-5|-
CASSGEGTGRDEQFF
TGTGCCAGCAGCGGGGAGGGGACAGGGAGGGATGAGCAGTTCTTC
>TRBJ1-2|-|TRBV28|-
CASSSLTANYGYTF
TGTGCCAGCAGTTCTCTGACAGCTAACTATGGCTACACCTTC
>TRBJ2-7|-|TRBV2|few
CASGLREQYF
TGTGCCAGCGGTTTGCGCGAGCAGTACTTC
>TRBJ1-1|-|TRBV27|-
CASSSTLYTEAFF
TGTGCCAGCAGTTCGACACTCTACACTGAAGCTTTCTTT
>TRBJ2-2|TRBD1|TRBV5-1|-
CASSLEPGQRYTGELFF
TGCGCCAGCAGCTTGGAACCGGGACAGAGGTACACCGGGGAGCTGTTTTTT
>TRBJ1-5|-|TRBV19|-
CASSIWGVGNQPQHF
TGTGCCAGTAGTATTTGGGGGGTGGGCAATCAGCCCCAGCATTTT
>TRBJ2-3|-|TRBV19|-
CASRSGADTQYF
TGTGCCAGTAGGAGCGGCGCAGATACGCAGTATTTT
>TRBJ2-3|TRBD2|TRBV6-4|few
CASSDSAGAGDTQYF
TGTGCCAGCAGTGACTCAGCGGGGGCGGGAGATACGCAGTATTTT
>TRBJ2-5|-|TRBV29-1|-
CSVEDRFERGETQYF
TGCAGCGTTGAAGATCGCTTCGAAAGGGGAGAGACCCAGTACTTC
>TRBJ1-2|-|TRBV5-6|-
CASSLVGGGDYGYTF
TGTGCCAGCAGCTTGGTTGGGGGAGGCGACTATGGCTACACCTTC
>TRBJ2-1|-|TRBV6-6|-
CASSRTSNEQFF
TGTGCCAGCAGCCGAACTAGCAATGAGCAGTTCTTC
>TRBJ2-7|TRBD1|TRBV28|-
CASSLVGTVPREQYF
TGTGCCAGCAGTTTAGTGGGGACAGTTCCTCGGGAGCAGTACTTC
>TRBJ2-2|TRBD1|TRBV4-3|-
CASSRLRGTGELFF
TGCGCCAGCAGCCGCCTCAGGGGGACCGGGGAGCTGTTTTTT
>TRBJ2-7|TRBD1|TRBV14|-
CASSHRAFGQGSYEQYF
TGTGCCAGCAGCCACCGAGCGTTCGGACAGGGATCCTACGAGCAGTACTTC